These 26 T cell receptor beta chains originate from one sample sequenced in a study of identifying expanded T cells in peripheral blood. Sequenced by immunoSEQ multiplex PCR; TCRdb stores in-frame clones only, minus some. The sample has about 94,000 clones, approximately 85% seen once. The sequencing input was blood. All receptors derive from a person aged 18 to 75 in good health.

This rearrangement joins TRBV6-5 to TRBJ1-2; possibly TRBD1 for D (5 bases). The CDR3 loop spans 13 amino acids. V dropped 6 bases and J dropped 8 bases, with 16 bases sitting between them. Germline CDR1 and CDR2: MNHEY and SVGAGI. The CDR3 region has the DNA TGTGCCAGCAGCTCAGACAGCGTTCCAGGCTACACCTTC. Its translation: CASSSDSVPGYTF.

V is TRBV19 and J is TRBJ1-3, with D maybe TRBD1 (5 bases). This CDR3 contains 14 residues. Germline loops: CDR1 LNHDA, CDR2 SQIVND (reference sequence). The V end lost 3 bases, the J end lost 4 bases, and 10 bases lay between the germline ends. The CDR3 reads CASSIGGYGNTIYF. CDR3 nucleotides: TGTGCCAGTAGTATCGGGGGGTACGGAAACACCATATATTTT.

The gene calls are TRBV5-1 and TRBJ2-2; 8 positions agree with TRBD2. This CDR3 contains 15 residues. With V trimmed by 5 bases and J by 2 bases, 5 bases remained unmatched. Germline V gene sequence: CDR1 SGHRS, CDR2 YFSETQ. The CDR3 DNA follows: TGCGCCAGCAGAGCGCTAGCGGGCAACACCGGGGAGCTGTTTTTT. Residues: CASRALAGNTGELFF.

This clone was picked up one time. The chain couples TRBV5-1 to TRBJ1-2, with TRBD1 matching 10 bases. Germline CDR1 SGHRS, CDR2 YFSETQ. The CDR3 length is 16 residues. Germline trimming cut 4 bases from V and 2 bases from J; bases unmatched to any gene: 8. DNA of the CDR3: TGCGCCAGCAGCCGGACAGGGGGACAAGGGAACTATGGCTACACCTTC. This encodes CASSRTGGQGNYGYTF.

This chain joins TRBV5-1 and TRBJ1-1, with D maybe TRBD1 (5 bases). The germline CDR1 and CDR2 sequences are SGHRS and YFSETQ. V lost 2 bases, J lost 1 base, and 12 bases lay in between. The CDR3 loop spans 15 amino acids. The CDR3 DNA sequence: TGCGCCAGCAGCTTCTCAAGGGGTGGGAACACTGAAGCTTTCTTT. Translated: CASSFSRGGNTEAFF.

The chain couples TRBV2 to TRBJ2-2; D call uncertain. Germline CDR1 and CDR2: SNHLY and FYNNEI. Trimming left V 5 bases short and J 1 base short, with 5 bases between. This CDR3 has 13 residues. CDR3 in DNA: TGTGCCAGCAGTTCAGGGAACACCGGGGAGCTGTTTTTT. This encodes CASSSGNTGELFF.

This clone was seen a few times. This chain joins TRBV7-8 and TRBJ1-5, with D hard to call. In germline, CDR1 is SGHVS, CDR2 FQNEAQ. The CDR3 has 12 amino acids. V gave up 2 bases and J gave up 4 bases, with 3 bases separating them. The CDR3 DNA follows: TGTGCCAGCAGCTTAACTAATCAGCCCCAGCATTTT. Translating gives CASSLTNQPQHF.

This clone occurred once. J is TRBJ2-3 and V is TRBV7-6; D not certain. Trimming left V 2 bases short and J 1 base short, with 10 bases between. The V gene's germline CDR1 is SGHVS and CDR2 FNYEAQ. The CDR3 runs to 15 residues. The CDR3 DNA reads TGTGCCAGCAGCTTAACGGTACTGGGCACAGATACGCAGTATTTT. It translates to CASSLTVLGTDTQYF.

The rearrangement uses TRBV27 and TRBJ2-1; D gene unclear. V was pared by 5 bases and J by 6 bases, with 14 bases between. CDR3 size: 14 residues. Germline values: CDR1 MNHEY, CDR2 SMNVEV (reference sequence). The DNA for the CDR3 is TGTGCCAGCAGTCTGCGGTTGGGTCTCAATGAGCAGTTCTTC. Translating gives CASSLRLGLNEQFF.

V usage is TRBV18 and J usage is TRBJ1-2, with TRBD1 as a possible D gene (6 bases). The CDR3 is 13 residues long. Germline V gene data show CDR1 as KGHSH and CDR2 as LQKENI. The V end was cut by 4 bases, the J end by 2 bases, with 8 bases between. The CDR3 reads CASSQTGNYGYTF. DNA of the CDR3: TGTGCCAGCTCACAAACAGGGAACTATGGCTACACCTTC.

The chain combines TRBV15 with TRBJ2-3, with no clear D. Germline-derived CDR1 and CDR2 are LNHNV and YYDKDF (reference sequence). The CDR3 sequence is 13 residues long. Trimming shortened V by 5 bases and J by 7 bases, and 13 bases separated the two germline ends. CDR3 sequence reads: CATSEPPRNTQYF. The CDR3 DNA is TGTGCCACCAGCGAGCCCCCTAGAAATACGCAGTATTTT.

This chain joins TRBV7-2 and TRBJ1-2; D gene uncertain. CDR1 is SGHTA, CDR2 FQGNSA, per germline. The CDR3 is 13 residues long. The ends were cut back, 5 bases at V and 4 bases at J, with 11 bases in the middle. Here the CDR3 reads CASSPQTAYGYTF. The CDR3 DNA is TGTGCCAGCAGCCCCCAAACGGCCTATGGCTACACCTTC.

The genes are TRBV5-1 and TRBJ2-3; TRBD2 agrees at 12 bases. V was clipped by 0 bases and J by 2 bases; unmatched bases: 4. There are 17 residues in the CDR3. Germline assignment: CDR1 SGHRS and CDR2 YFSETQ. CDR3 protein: CASSLARTSGVTDTQYF. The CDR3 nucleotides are TGCGCCAGCAGCTTGGCCCGGACTAGCGGGGTCACAGATACGCAGTATTTT.

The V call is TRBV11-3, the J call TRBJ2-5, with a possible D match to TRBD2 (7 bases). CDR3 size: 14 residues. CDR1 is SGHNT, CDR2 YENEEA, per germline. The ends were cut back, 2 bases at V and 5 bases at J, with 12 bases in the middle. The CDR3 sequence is CASSLYAGAETQYF. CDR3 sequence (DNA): TGTGCCAGCAGCTTATACGCGGGGGCCGAGACCCAGTACTTC.

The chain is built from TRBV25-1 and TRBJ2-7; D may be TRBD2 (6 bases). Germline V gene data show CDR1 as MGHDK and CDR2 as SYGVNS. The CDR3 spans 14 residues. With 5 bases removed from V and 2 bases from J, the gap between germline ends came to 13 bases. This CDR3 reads CASSPGLFTYEQYF. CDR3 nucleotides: TGTGCCAGCAGTCCGGGACTCTTCACCTACGAGCAGTACTTC.

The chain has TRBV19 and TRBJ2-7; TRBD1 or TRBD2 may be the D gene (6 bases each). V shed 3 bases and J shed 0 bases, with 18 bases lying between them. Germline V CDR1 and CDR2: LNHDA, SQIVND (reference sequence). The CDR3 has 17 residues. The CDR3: CASSMARGPTVSYEQYF. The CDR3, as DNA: TGTGCCAGTAGTATGGCCCGGGGGCCAACCGTCTCCTACGAGCAGTACTTC.

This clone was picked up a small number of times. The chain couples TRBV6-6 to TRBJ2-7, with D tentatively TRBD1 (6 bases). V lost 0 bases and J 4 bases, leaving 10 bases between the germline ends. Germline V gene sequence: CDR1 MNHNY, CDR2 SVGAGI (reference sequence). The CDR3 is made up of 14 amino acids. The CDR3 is CASSYSATGYEQYF. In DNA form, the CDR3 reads TGTGCCAGCAGTTACTCTGCCACAGGGTACGAGCAGTACTTC.

The CDR3 spells CASSEERKANYGYTF. CDR3 coding DNA: TGTGCCAGCAGTGAAGAGCGGAAGGCTAACTATGGCTACACCTTC. The J gene is TRBJ1-2, the V gene TRBV2; D unclear. The CDR3 is 15 residues long. Deletions cut 1 base from V and 0 bases from J, with 9 bases between. Looked up from germline, CDR1 is SNHLY and CDR2 is FYNNEI.

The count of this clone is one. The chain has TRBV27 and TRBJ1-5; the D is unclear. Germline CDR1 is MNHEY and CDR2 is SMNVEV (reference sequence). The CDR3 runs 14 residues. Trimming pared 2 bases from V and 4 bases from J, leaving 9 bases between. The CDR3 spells CASSLSGRNQPQHF. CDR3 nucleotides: TGTGCCAGCAGTTTAAGTGGGCGGAATCAGCCCCAGCATTTT.

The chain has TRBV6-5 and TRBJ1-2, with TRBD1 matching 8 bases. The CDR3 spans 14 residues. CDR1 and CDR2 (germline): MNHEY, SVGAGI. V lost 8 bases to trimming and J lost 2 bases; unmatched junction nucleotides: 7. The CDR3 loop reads CASGLDRDNYGYTF. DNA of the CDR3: TGTGCCAGCGGCCTGGACAGGGACAACTATGGCTACACCTTC.

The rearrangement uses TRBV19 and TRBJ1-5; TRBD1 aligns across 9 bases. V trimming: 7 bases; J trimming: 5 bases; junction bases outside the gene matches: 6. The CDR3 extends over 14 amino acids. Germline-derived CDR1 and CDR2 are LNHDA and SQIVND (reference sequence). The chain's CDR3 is CASTDTGGHQPQHF. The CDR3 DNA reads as TGTGCCAGTACCGACACAGGGGGCCATCAGCCCCAGCATTTT. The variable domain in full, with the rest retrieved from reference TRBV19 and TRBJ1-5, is DGGITQSPKYLFRKEGQNVTLSCEQNLNHDAMYWYRQDPGQGLRLIYYSQIVNDFQKGDIAEGYSVSREKKESFPLTVTSAQKNPTAFYLCASTDTGGHQPQHFGDGTRLSIL.

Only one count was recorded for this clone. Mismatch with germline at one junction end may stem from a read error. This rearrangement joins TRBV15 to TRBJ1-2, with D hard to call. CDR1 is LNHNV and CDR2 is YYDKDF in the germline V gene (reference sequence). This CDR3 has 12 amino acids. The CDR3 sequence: CATSRDGLLPFF. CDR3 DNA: TGTGCCACCAGCAGAGATGGACTACTTCCCTTCTTC.

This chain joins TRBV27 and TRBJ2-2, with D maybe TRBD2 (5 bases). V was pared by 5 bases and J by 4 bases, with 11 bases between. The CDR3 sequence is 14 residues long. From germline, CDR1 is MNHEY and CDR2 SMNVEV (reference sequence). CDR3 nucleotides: TGTGCCAGCAGTCTAGCTATCGGCACCGGGGAGCTGTTTTTT. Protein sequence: CASSLAIGTGELFF.

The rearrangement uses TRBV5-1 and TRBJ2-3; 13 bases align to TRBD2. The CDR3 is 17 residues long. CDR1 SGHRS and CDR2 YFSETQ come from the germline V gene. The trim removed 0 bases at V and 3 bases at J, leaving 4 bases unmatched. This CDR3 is CASSLALAGGRTDTQYF. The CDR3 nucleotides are TGCGCCAGCAGCTTGGCACTAGCGGGGGGGCGGACAGATACGCAGTATTTT.

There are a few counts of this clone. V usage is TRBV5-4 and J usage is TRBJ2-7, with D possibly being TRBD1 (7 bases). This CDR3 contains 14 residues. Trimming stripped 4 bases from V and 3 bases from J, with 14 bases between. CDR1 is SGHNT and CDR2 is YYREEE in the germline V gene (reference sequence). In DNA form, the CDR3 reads TGTGCCAGCAGCGCGGGACAGAGAAGCTACGAGCAGTACTTC. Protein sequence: CASSAGQRSYEQYF.

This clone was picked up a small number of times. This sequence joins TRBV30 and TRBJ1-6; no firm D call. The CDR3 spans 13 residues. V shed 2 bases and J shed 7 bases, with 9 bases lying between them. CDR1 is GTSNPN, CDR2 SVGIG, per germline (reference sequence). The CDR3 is CAWSQTGNSPLHF. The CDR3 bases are TGTGCCTGGAGTCAGACGGGAAATTCACCCCTCCACTTT.